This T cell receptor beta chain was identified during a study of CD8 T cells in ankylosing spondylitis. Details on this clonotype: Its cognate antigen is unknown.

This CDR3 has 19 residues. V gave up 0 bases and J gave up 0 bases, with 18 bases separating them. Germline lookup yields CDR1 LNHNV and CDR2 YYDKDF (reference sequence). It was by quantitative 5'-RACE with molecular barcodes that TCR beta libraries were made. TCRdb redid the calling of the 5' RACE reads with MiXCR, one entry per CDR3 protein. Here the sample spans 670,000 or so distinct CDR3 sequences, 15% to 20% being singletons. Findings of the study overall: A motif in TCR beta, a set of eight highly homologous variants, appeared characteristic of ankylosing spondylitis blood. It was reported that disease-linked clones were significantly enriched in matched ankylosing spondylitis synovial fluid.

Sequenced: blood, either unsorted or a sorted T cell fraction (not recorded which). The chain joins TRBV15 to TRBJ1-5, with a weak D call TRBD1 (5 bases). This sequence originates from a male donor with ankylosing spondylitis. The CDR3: CATSREGVERPYSNQPQHF. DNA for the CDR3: TGTGCCACCAGCAGAGAAGGGGTTGAAAGGCCTTATAGCAATCAGCCCCAGCATTTT.